Following are 17 T cell receptor beta chains from one sample sequenced in a study of blood T cell repertoires in COVID-19. Using immunoSEQ multiplex PCR, the repertoire was profiled, and TCRdb retains in-frame clones only, with some absent. This table holds tens of thousands of clones, 86% found once. Material for sequencing was peripheral blood. These receptor sequences come from a man aged 25-40 years with acute or convalescent COVID-19.

This clone was found a few times. The rearrangement links TRBV5-1 to TRBJ1-6; D is ambiguous. Trimming took off 0 bases at V and 7 bases at J, with 11 bases between the two ends. Germline V gene sequence: CDR1 SGHRS, CDR2 YFSETQ. The length of the CDR3 is 15 residues. CDR3 DNA: TGCGCCAGCAGCTTGGCCTCAGGCGACAATTCACCCCTCCACTTT. Residues: CASSLASGDNSPLHF. The variable domain in full, completed from reference TRBV5-1 and TRBJ1-6, reads KAGVTQTPRYLIKTRGQQVTLSCSPISGHRSVSWYQQTPGQGLQFLFEYFSETQRNKGNFPGRFSGRQFSNSRSEMNVSTLELGDSALYLCASSLASGDNSPLHFGNGTRLTVT.

This rearrangement joins TRBV6-2 or TRBV6-3 to TRBJ2-1, with a tentative D call TRBD1 (6 bases). V shed 6 bases and J shed 4 bases, with 19 bases lying between them. Looked up from germline, CDR1 is MNHEY and CDR2 is SVGEGT. CDR3 length: 16 amino acids. The CDR3 protein is CASSRPRGGNYNEQFF. DNA for the CDR3: TGTGCCAGCAGCCGCCCCAGGGGCGGAAATTACAATGAGCAGTTCTTC.

The rearrangement uses TRBV10-3 and TRBJ1-1; 8 nucleotides align to TRBD1. The germline V gene encodes CDR1 ENHRY and CDR2 SYGVKD. CDR3 size: 13 residues. The ends lost 6 bases at V and 0 bases at J; junction bases unmatched: 0. DNA of the CDR3: TGTGCCATCAGGGGACAGGTGAACACTGAAGCTTTCTTT. Translated, it gives CAIRGQVNTEAFF.

The V gene is TRBV6-1, the J gene TRBJ1-1; TRBD1 is a possible D gene (5 bases). The CDR3 spans 13 residues. V dropped 2 bases and J dropped 11 bases, with 15 bases sitting between them. Germline V gene data show CDR1 as MNHNS and CDR2 as SASEGT. CDR3 loop: CASSETKGVVAFF. In DNA, the CDR3 is TGTGCCAGCAGTGAAACAAAAGGGGTAGTCGCTTTCTTT.

The chain is built from TRBV9 and TRBJ2-5; no reliable D call. Germline CDR1 SGDLS, CDR2 YYNGEE. The CDR3 loop spans 14 amino acids. V lost 4 bases and J 5 bases, leaving 15 bases between the germline ends. The CDR3 DNA reads as TGTGCCAGCAGCCCAGCCAGGTCCATGGAGACCCAGTACTTC. Protein product: CASSPARSMETQYF.

V gene TRBV13 combines with J gene TRBJ1-6; TRBD1 is a possible D gene (6 bases). CDR3 size: 16 residues. Trimming removed 4 bases from V and 6 bases from J, with 16 bases in between. The germline gives CDR1 PRHDT, CDR2 FYEKMQ (reference sequence). CDR3 amino acids: CASSSPYQGINSPLHF. CDR3 nucleotide sequence: TGTGCCAGCAGCTCTCCCTACCAGGGGATTAATTCACCCCTCCACTTT.

This chain connects TRBV7-8 to TRBJ2-7; 9 bases are shared with TRBD1. V shed 4 bases and J 0 bases; nucleotides not matched to a gene: 13. Germline CDR1 is SGHVS and CDR2 is FQNEAQ. This CDR3 region has 18 residues. DNA of the CDR3: TGTGCCAGCAGCTACTCCGGGACAGGGCCTTCGGGCTCCTACGAGCAGTACTTC. This encodes CASSYSGTGPSGSYEQYF.

This rearrangement joins TRBV30 to TRBJ2-5; no clear D. Deletions cut 1 base from V and 7 bases from J, with 16 bases between. Germline CDR1 is GTSNPN and CDR2 is SVGIG (reference sequence). This CDR3 is built from 14 residues. CDR3 residues: CAWSAGPPSVTQYF. The CDR3 DNA is TGTGCCTGGAGTGCCGGCCCCCCAAGCGTGACCCAGTACTTC. The full variable domain, completed using reference TRBV30 and TRBJ2-5, is SQTIHQWPATLVQPVGSPLSLECTVEGTSNPNLYWYRQAAGRGLQLLFYSVGIGQISSEVPQNLSASRPQDRQFILSSKKLLLSDSGFYLCAWSAGPPSVTQYFGPGTRLLVL.

This clone was detected once. The chain uses TRBV5-4 and TRBJ2-2, with D maybe TRBD1 (6 bases). Trimming stripped 4 bases from V and 8 bases from J, with 21 bases between. The germline CDR1 and CDR2 sequences are SGHNT and YYREEE (reference sequence). The CDR3 extends over 16 amino acids. Here the CDR3 reads CASSHRGRGVSGELFF. The CDR3 DNA reads TGTGCCAGCAGCCACCGTGGCAGGGGCGTGTCAGGGGAGCTGTTTTTT. Full variable domain (remainder filled in from reference TRBV5-4 and TRBJ2-2): ETGVTQSPTHLIKTRGQQVTLRCSSQSGHNTVSWYQQALGQGPQFIFQYYREEENGRGNFPPRFSGLQFPNYSSELNVNALELDDSALYLCASSHRGRGVSGELFFGEGSRLTVL.

The CDR3: CASSQQGTPGSGYTF. CDR3 nucleotides: TGTGCCAGCAGCCAGCAGGGGACACCGGGGAGCGGCTACACCTTC. The chain joins TRBV6-5 to TRBJ1-2, with a possible D match to TRBD1 (6 bases). Germline values: CDR1 MNHEY, CDR2 SVGAGI. The CDR3 runs to 15 residues. The V end lost 6 bases, the J end lost 8 bases, and 22 bases lay between the germline ends.

This sequence joins TRBV19 and TRBJ2-1, with 8 positions matching TRBD2. CDR1 is LNHDA, CDR2 SQIVND, per germline (reference sequence). V lost 3 bases, J lost 8 bases, and 12 bases stayed unmatched. This CDR3 region has 16 residues. The CDR3 loop is CASSMGFGRAIDEQFF. DNA for the CDR3: TGTGCCAGTAGTATGGGTTTCGGGAGGGCCATCGATGAGCAGTTCTTC.

This clone was observed a few times. The chain uses TRBV3-1 (or the pseudogene TRBV3-2) and TRBJ1-4; 8 nucleotides match TRBD1. Looked up from germline, CDR1 is LGHDT and CDR2 is YNNKEL (reference sequence). V was clipped by 1 base and J by 5 bases; unmatched bases: 9. The CDR3 runs to 17 residues. The CDR3 spells CASSQGYRAGGNEKLFF. The CDR3 coding sequence is TGTGCCAGCAGCCAAGGTTACCGGGCAGGGGGCAATGAAAAACTGTTTTTT.

The chain has TRBV6-5 and TRBJ1-2; 7 bases map to TRBD1. Germline lookup yields CDR1 MNHEY and CDR2 SVGAGI. This CDR3 contains 14 residues. V dropped 6 bases and J dropped 4; count of bases not matched to a gene: 8. Written as DNA, the CDR3 is TGTGCCAGCAGCGGGATGACAGGGTCCTATGGCTACACCTTC. Protein sequence: CASSGMTGSYGYTF.

CDR3 amino acids: CASSLEMTRGLYNEQFF. The CDR3 DNA follows: TGTGCCAGCAGCTTGGAAATGACCAGGGGGTTGTACAATGAGCAGTTCTTC. This chain joins TRBV5-4 and TRBJ2-1; 7 bases fit TRBD1. This CDR3 is built from 17 residues. J gave up 4 bases and V 0 bases, and 10 bases lay outside the gene matches. From germline, CDR1 is SGHNT and CDR2 YYREEE (reference sequence).

The V gene is TRBV18, the J gene TRBJ1-4; D unresolved. Trimming pared 6 bases from V and 5 bases from J, leaving 13 bases between. This CDR3 region has 14 residues. Germline CDR1 is KGHSH and CDR2 is LQKENI. The CDR3 is CASSWATRNEKLFF. CDR3 bases: TGTGCCAGCTCGTGGGCGACCAGAAATGAAAAACTGTTTTTT.

This chain joins TRBV30 and TRBJ1-6; D unclear. In germline, CDR1 is GTSNPN, CDR2 SVGIG (reference sequence). The CDR3 totals 13 residues. The germline V and J ends were trimmed by 7 bases and 7 bases, with 14 bases remaining between them. The chain's CDR3 is CALDGVRNSPLHF. The CDR3 DNA follows: TGTGCCTTAGACGGGGTGAGGAATTCACCCCTCCACTTT.

CDR3 sequence: CASSLEGGPSNEKLFF. The CDR3 DNA is TGTGCCAGCAGCTTAGAGGGGGGACCCTCTAATGAAAAACTGTTTTTT. The chain joins TRBV11-2 to TRBJ1-4; maybe TRBD1 (5 bases). The CDR3 totals 16 residues. Germline CDR1 SGHAT, CDR2 FQNNGV. V was cut by 0 bases and J by 3 bases, with 11 bases left in between.